This passage covers 8 T cell receptor beta chains from one sample sequenced in a study of graft-versus-host responses after intestinal transplantation. Their target antigens are unknown. Libraries were prepared by immunoSEQ multiplex PCR; TCRdb keeps only in-frame clonotypes and omits some of them. The sample lists some 90,000 clones; approximately 82% were seen once. This material consisted of unstimulated CD4+ T cells sorted from spleen or lymph node cells, taken before intestinal transplant. The receptors stem from a human donor who received an intestinal transplant.

J is TRBJ2-7 and V is TRBV7-9, with a weak D call TRBD2 (5 bases). V lost 0 bases, J lost 3 bases, and 9 bases lay in between. CDR3 size: 14 residues. CDR1 and CDR2 from the germline V gene are SEHNR and FQNEAQ (reference sequence). CDR3 bases: TGTGCCAGCAGCTTAGCGGGAGTGCACTACGAGCAGTACTTC. This gives the protein CASSLAGVHYEQYF.

The chain joins TRBV19 to TRBJ1-1, with D perhaps TRBD1 (5 bases). V was cut by 1 base and J by 2 bases, with 11 bases left in between. The CDR3 is 15 amino acids. CDR1 is LNHDA and CDR2 is SQIVND in the germline V gene (reference sequence). The CDR3 reads CASSIAVGLNTEAFF. CDR3 sequence (DNA): TGTGCCAGTAGTATAGCGGTGGGGCTAAACACTGAAGCTTTCTTT.

V is TRBV5-4 and J is TRBJ2-3, with 8 bases that match TRBD2. The germline CDR1 and CDR2 sequences are SGHNT and YYREEE (reference sequence). The V segment lost 2 bases and the J segment 2 bases; nucleotides outside the gene matches: 4. The CDR3 is 15 amino acids. The chain's CDR3 is CASSLSGGLTDTQYF. CDR3 in DNA: TGTGCCAGCAGCTTAAGCGGGGGTCTCACAGATACGCAGTATTTT.

This clone has just a few counts. In DNA form, the CDR3 reads TGTGCCAGCAGCTACCTACAGGGACAGTCACCCCTCCACTTT. Its translation is CASSYLQGQSPLHF. This sequence joins TRBV5-6 and TRBJ1-6; 7 bases match TRBD1. Germline V lookup: CDR1 SGHDT, CDR2 YYEEEE. The junction had 7 bases not matched to a gene; V was cut back by 3 bases and J by 10 bases. CDR3 size: 14 residues.

The J gene is TRBJ1-1, the V gene TRBV18; D gene unclear. Trimming took 2 bases from V and 5 from J, leaving 9 bases between them. CDR1 is KGHSH and CDR2 is LQKENI in the germline V gene. This CDR3 is built from 13 residues. This CDR3 is CASSPLRGTEAFF. Here the CDR3 DNA reads TGTGCCAGCTCACCATTGAGAGGAACTGAAGCTTTCTTT. Combining the CDR3 with reference TRBV18 and TRBJ1-1 gives the whole variable domain NAGVMQNPRHLVRRRGQEARLRCSPMKGHSHVYWYRQLPEEGLKFMVYLQKENIIDESGMPKERFSAEFPKEGPSILRIQQVVRGDSAAYFCASSPLRGTEAFFGQGTRLTVV.

This rearrangement joins TRBV19 to TRBJ2-2; 8 bases match TRBD2. Germline-derived CDR1 and CDR2 are LNHDA and SQIVND (reference sequence). CDR3 size: 14 residues. J lost 5 bases, V lost 5 bases, and 4 bases had no gene match. The chain's CDR3 is CASSLAGGTGELFF. The CDR3 DNA reads as TGTGCCAGTAGTTTGGCGGGAGGAACCGGGGAGCTGTTTTTT.

This chain uses TRBV27 with TRBJ2-7; TRBD2 aligns across 9 bases. The CDR3 is 16 amino acids. CDR1 is MNHEY, CDR2 SMNVEV, per germline (reference sequence). Trimming cost V 3 bases and J 7 bases; bases outside gene matches: 13. The CDR3 protein is CASSFLLGGGAQEQYF. The CDR3 DNA follows: TGTGCCAGCAGTTTCCTTCTCGGCGGGGGGGCCCAAGAGCAGTACTTC.

V and J are TRBV5-4 and TRBJ1-2; TRBD1 aligns across 9 bases. Germline V gene lookup returns CDR1 SGHNT and CDR2 YYREEE (reference sequence). The length of the CDR3 is 13 residues. V shed 4 bases and J 14 bases; nucleotides not matched to a gene: 12. The CDR3 sequence: CASSPGQTGGRTF. As DNA, the CDR3 is TGTGCCAGCAGCCCGGGCCAAACAGGGGGCCGGACCTTC. The full variable domain, in which reference TRBV5-4 and TRBJ1-2 provide the parts outside the CDR3, is ETGVTQSPTHLIKTRGQQVTLRCSSQSGHNTVSWYQQALGQGPQFIFQYYREEENGRGNFPPRFSGLQFPNYSSELNVNALELDDSALYLCASSPGQTGGRTFGSGTRLTVV.